This entry describes one TCR beta chain. This clone's antigen is unknown. No clone much larger than this one lies a single base away; base qualities are absent. TCRbeta CDR3 regions were amplified from genomic DNA by means of the immunoSEQ Assay, a bias-controlled multiplex PCR. Per the original workflow: The number of nucleated cells in each sample was estimated from the amplification of reference gene primers within the assay. Sequence reads were collapsed and filtered to measure the absolute abundance of every unique TCRbeta CDR3 rearrangement. Productive Simpson clonality was computed per sample as the square root of Simpson's diversity index over productive rearrangements. In its TCRdb copy, this immuneACCESS table keeps in-frame sequences only and misses some clones. Where compared with another copy, unresolved V genes explain less than half of these, and the others have no known cause. V and J calls and clone size are copied from that table; D and trimming were computed from the DNA. Counted in this sample were around 200,000 clones; 65% to 85% of them appeared once. The ten largest account for 8.2% of the sample.

The collaborating institutions used their own protocols to collect whole blood in K2EDTA tubes. Collaborator samples were shipped for TCRbeta analysis as frozen whole blood, isolated PBMCs, or DNA extracted from either sample type. The data were obtained in a study of blood T cell repertoires in COVID-19 (dated by TCRdb to 2019 to 2021). For context, the study as a whole: The collaborator samples originated in the United States, Italy and Spain and spanned the acute and convalescent phases of COVID-19. A de-identified subject ID, COVID-19 status, age in years and sex were almost always included in the sample metadata. The prospective study material was composed of cDNA or gDNA derived from T cells, B-cell-depleted T cells, or PBMCs. Where HLA class I and class II types were available, the types were taken from metadata supplied by the sample provider, not from assay-based typing. The dataset comprised deeply sampled blood TCRbeta repertoires from subjects exposed to, actively infected with, or recovered from COVID-19. A freely available public database, intended as a resource for researchers studying the immune response to SARS-CoV-2, is where the repertoires were released. The samples were drawn from the first 160 participants of the ongoing ImmuneRACE study and from more than 1,000 subjects provided by 6 global collaborators. What the study reported, not specific to this receptor: How much clinical and demographic metadata was included differed by source and by participant, and the metadata was provided uncurated.

From the germline V gene, CDR1 is SGHAT and CDR2 is FQNNGV. The cysteine opens and the phenylalanine closes a CDR3 of 15 amino acids. Only the CDR3 region is kept as DNA, spanning 45 bases read in frame from base 1. The V and J ends are trimmed by 2 bases and 0 bases, leaving 7 bases between them. The sequence joins TRBV11-2 to TRBJ2-2, with the D gene not clear enough to name. Sequencing was carried out using peripheral blood. The source is a woman between 50 and 59 years old with acute or convalescent COVID-19. The DNA reads as follows: TGTGCCAGCAGCTTACTCAGTTCGAACACCGGGGAGCTGTTTTTT. This translates into CASSLLSSNTGELFF.